The 8 T cell receptor beta chains below all came from one sample that was sequenced in a study of early T cells in non-severe SARS-CoV-2 infection. From the 5' RACE reads, TCRdb called clonotypes with MiXCR, one entry per CDR3 protein. The sample contains tens of thousands of distinct CDR3 sequences, roughly 12% of which appear only once. Source: whole blood, taken at baseline. These receptors originate from an adult who was a healthcare worker with PCR-confirmed SARS-CoV-2 infection or an uninfected control (not recorded which). The donor label of this sample is uncertain.

V and J are TRBV10-3 and TRBJ2-3; either TRBD1 or TRBD2 may fit D (5 bases each). The V gene's germline CDR1 is ENHRY and CDR2 SYGVKD. The CDR3 contains 14 residues. Trimming removed 4 bases from V and 0 bases from J, with 8 bases in between. The CDR3 protein is CAISGDVSTDTQYF. For the CDR3, the DNA is TGTGCCATCAGTGGGGACGTTAGCACAGATACGCAGTATTTT.

This clonotype was seen a few times. The rearrangement joins TRBV5-6 to TRBJ2-1; D is unclear. Trimming removed 0 bases from V and 10 bases from J, with 11 bases in between. The germline CDR1 and CDR2 sequences are SGHDT and YYEEEE. CDR3 length: 13 amino acids. The CDR3 loop reads CASSLAIVSEQFF. DNA of the CDR3: TGTGCCAGCAGCTTGGCCATAGTGTCCGAGCAGTTCTTC.

This clonotype was seen repeatedly, ten times or more. V is TRBV7-9 and J is TRBJ1-2; no definite D call. Trimming removed 3 bases at V and 8 bases at J, with 10 bases between. Per germline, CDR1 SEHNR and CDR2 FQNEAQ (reference sequence). The CDR3 contains 12 residues. The CDR3 DNA follows: TGTGCCAGCAGCTTGGGTTGGAAGGGCTACACCTTC. Amino acid sequence: CASSLGWKGYTF.

The rearrangement joins TRBV2 to TRBJ1-2; TRBD1 might be the D (5 bases). This CDR3 is 16 amino acids long. Germline values: CDR1 SNHLY, CDR2 FYNNEI. V lost 6 bases to trimming and J lost 2 bases, with 19 bases between them. The CDR3 here is CASSVLSGRANYGYTF. In DNA, the CDR3 is TGTGCCAGCAGCGTGCTTTCCGGCAGGGCGAACTATGGCTACACCTTC.

This clonotype was seen only a few times. This chain connects TRBV6-6 to TRBJ2-5; D might be TRBD2 (6 bases). CDR3 length equals 14 residues. Germline V CDR1 and CDR2: MNHNY, SVGAGI (reference sequence). Between the trimmed V and J ends, which lost 2 bases and 5 bases, there was a span of 12 bases. The CDR3 spells CASSYGGKTETQYF. In DNA form, the CDR3 reads TGTGCCAGCAGTTACGGGGGGAAAACGGAGACCCAGTACTTC.

This clonotype appeared a few times. The V and J genes are TRBV9 and TRBJ2-5; 10 positions match TRBD1. Germline V CDR1 and CDR2: SGDLS, YYNGEE. The CDR3 is made up of 14 amino acids. The trim removed 3 bases at V and 5 bases at J, leaving 4 bases unmatched. The CDR3 sequence: CASSGTGGMETQYF. CDR3 nucleotides: TGTGCCAGCAGCGGGACAGGGGGTATGGAGACCCAGTACTTC.

This rearrangement joins TRBV9 to TRBJ2-7; TRBD2 matches at 10 bases. Germline values: CDR1 SGDLS, CDR2 YYNGEE. This CDR3 has 16 residues. Trimming removed 3 bases from V and 2 bases from J; junction bases left unmatched: 8. CDR3 coding DNA: TGTGCCAGCAGCGGATCAATAGCGGGGGGCACCTACGAGCAGTACTTC. This gives the protein CASSGSIAGGTYEQYF.

The table lists this clonotype with many counts. This chain's CDR3 is CASSLAGSYNEQFF. The DNA of the CDR3 is TGTGCCAGCAGCTTAGCGGGCTCCTACAATGAGCAGTTCTTC. This chain uses TRBV7-8 with TRBJ2-1; D is unresolved. Trimming shortened V by 0 bases and J by 0 bases, and 3 bases separated the two germline ends. Germline CDR1 reads SGHVS; CDR2 reads FQNEAQ. The CDR3 has 14 residues.